This TCR beta chain was retrieved from a study of cytomegalovirus exposure and HLA in healthy donors. Study outcomes and limitations: An analysis that was carried out later associated 16,951 TCR beta sequences with HLA alleles at 0.05 false discovery rate. Links to common viral pathogens appeared, in a later analysis, for several of the most significant clusters. Productive rates of about 87% or about 30% were seen for most TCR beta V segments in an earlier analysis.

PCR primers comprised 60 Vbeta and 13 Jbeta primers. As originally analysed: As a later analysis found, there were approximately 80 million unique TCR beta chains, of which roughly 11 million were shared. Clones were read by immunoSEQ multiplex PCR, and TCRdb kept only the in-frame ones, dropping some. V, J and clone size derive from that table, while D and trimming were established from the DNA sequence. In the table there are 95,000 to 150,000 clones, roughly 80% of which are singletons. Germline V gene sequence: CDR1 GTSNPN, CDR2 SVGIG (reference sequence). The CDR3 extends over 17 amino acids. A note on this clone: No antigen is known for it. An end of the junction differs from the germline gene, which may be a read error.

The source is a man aged 25 to 45 in good health and CMV-seronegative. The J gene is TRBJ2-6, the V gene TRBV30, with D perhaps matching TRBD1 (6 bases). Sequencing was performed on PBMCs. The CDR3 spells CAWVPGGQRSGANGLTF. CDR3 DNA: TGTGCCTGGGTGCCTGGCGGACAGCGCTCTGGGGCCAACGGCCTGACTTTC.